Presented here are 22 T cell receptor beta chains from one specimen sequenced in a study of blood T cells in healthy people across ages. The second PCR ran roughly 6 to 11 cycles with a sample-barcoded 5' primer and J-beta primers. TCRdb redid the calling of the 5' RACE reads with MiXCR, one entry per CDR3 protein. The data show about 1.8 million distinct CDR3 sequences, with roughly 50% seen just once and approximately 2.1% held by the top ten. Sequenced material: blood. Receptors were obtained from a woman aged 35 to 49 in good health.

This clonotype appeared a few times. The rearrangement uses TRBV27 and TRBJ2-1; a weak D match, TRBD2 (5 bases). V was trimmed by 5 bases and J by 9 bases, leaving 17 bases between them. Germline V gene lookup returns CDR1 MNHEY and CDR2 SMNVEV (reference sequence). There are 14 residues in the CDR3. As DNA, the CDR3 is TGTGCCAGCAGTCTAAGACCTGGAGGCCGTGAGCAGTTCTTC. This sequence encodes CASSLRPGGREQFF.

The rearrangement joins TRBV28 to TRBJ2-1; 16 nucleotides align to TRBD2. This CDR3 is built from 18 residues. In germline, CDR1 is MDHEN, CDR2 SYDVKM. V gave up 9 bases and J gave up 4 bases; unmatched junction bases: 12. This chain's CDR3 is CASRPTGLAGGIYNEQFF. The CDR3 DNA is TGTGCCAGTAGACCGACGGGACTAGCGGGGGGGATATACAATGAGCAGTTCTTC.

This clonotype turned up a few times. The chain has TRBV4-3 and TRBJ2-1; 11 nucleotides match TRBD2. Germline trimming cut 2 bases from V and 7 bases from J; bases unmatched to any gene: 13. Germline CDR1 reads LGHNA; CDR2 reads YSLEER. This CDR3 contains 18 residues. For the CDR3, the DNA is TGCGCCAGCAGCCAAAACCTGATAGCGGGGGGGCTGGGAAATGAGCAGTTCTTC. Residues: CASSQNLIAGGLGNEQFF.

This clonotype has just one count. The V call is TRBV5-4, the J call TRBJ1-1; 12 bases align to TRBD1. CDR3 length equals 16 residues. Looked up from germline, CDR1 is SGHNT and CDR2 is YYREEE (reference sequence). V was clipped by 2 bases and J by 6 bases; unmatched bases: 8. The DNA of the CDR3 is TGTGCCAGCAGCTTAGGGACAGGGGGCCGGTACGCTGAAGCTTTCTTT. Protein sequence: CASSLGTGGRYAEAFF.

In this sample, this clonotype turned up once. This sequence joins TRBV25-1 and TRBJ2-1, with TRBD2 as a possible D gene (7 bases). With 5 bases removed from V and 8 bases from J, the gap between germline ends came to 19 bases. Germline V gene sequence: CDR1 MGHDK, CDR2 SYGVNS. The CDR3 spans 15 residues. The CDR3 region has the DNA TGTGCCAGCAGTTTGGGGGGGGGCGGGCTCTATGAGCAGTTCTTC. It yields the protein CASSLGGGGLYEQFF.

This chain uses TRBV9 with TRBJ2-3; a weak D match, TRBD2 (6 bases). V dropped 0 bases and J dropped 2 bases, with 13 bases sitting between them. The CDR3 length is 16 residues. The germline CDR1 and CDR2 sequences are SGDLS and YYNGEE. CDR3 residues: CASSVEWGVSTDTQYF. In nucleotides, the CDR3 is TGTGCCAGCAGCGTAGAATGGGGGGTTTCCACAGATACGCAGTATTTT. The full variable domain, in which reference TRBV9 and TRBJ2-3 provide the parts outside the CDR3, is DSGVTQTPKHLITATGQRVTLRCSPRSGDLSVYWYQQSLDQGLQFLIQYYNGEERAKGNILERFSAQQFPDLHSELNLSSLELGDSALYFCASSVEWGVSTDTQYFGPGTRLTVL.

The CDR3 region has the DNA TGTGCCAGCAGTTACCCAGGGGCTAATAACTATGGCTACACCTTC. This sequence encodes CASSYPGANNYGYTF. The V call is TRBV6-2 or TRBV6-3, the J call TRBJ1-2; tentatively, D is TRBD1 (6 bases). V lost 2 bases and J lost 1, with 11 bases in between. Germline V lookup: CDR1 MNHEY, CDR2 SVGEGT. The CDR3 spans 15 residues.

CDR3: CASSITGGYGYTF. As DNA, the CDR3 is TGTGCCAGCAGCATTACAGGGGGCTATGGCTACACCTTC. The chain has TRBV12-3 or TRBV12-4 and TRBJ1-2; the match to TRBD1 covers 8 bases. The CDR3 length is 13 residues. With 6 bases clipped from V and 4 bases from J, the junction kept 4 bases outside the gene matches.

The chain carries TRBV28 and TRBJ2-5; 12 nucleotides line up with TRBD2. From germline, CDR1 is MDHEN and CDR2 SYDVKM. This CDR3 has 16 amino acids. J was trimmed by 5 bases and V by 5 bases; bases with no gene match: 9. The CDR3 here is CASSLLAGGRLETQYF. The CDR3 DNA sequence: TGTGCCAGCAGTCTCCTAGCGGGGGGGCGATTGGAGACCCAGTACTTC.

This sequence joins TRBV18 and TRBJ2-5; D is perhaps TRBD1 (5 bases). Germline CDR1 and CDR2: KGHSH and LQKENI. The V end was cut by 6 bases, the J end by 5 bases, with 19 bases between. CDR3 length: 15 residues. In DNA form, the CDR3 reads TGTGCCAGCTCTCAGGGAAAAACAGGTCTGGAGACCCAGTACTTC. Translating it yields CASSQGKTGLETQYF.

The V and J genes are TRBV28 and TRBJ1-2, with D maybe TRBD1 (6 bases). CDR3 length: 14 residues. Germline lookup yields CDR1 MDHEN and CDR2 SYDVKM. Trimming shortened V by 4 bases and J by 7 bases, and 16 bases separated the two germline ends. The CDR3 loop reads CASSSHGGAPGYTF. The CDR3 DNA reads TGTGCCAGCAGTTCCCACGGGGGGGCGCCTGGCTACACCTTC.

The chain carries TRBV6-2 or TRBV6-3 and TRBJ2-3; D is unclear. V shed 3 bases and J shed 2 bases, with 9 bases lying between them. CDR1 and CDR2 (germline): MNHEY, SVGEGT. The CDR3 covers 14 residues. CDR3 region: CASSYSLATDTQYF. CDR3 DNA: TGTGCCAGCAGTTATAGCTTAGCCACAGATACGCAGTATTTT.

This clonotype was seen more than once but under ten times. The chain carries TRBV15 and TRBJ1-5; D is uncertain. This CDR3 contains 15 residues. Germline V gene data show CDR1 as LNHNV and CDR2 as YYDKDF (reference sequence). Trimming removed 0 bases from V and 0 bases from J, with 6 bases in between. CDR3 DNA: TGTGCCACCAGCAGAGAACGATCTAGCAATCAGCCCCAGCATTTT. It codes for CATSRERSSNQPQHF.

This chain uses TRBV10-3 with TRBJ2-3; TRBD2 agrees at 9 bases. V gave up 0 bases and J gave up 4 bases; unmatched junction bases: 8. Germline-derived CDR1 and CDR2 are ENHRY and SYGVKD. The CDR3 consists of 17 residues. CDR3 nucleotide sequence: TGTGCCATCAGTGAGTCCGGGCCTAGCGGGGTCGCAGATACGCAGTATTTT. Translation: CAISESGPSGVADTQYF.

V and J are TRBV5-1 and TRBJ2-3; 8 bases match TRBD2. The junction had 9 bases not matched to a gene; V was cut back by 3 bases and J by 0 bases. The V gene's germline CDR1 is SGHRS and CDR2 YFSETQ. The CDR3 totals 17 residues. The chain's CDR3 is CASSSYPGGGSTDTQYF. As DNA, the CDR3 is TGCGCCAGCAGCTCGTACCCGGGGGGGGGCAGCACAGATACGCAGTATTTT.

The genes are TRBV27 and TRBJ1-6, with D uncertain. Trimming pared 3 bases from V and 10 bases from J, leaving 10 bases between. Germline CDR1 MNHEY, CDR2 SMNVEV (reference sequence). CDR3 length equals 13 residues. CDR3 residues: CASSFGEGSPLHF. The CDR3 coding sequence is TGTGCCAGCAGTTTCGGGGAAGGGTCACCCCTCCACTTT.

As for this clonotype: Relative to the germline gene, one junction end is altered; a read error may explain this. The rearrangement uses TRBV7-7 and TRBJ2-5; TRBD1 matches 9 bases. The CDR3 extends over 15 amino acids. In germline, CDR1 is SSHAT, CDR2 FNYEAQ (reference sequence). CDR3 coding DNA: TGTGCTAGCAGTCCAGTCGGGACAGGGCAAGAGACCCAGTACTTC. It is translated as CASSPVGTGQETQYF. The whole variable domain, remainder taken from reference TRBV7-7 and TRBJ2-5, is GAGVSQSPRYKVTKRGQDVTLRCDPISSHATLYWYQQALGQGPEFLTYFNYEAQPDKSGLPSDRFSAERPEGSISTLTIQRTEQRDSAMYRCASSPVGTGQETQYFGPGTRLLVL.

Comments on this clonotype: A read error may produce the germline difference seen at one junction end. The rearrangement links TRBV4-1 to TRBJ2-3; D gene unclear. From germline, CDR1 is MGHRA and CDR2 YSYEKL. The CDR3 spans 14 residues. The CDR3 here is CAGSQGPSTDTQYF. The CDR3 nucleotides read TGCGCCGGCAGCCAAGGCCCAAGCACAGATACGCAGTATTTT.

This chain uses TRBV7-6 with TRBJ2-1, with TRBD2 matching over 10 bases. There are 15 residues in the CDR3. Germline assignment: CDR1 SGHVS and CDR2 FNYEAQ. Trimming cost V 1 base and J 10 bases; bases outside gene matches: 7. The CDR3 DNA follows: TGTGCCAGCAGCTTAGGCCTAGCGGGGGAGCGGGAGCAGTTCTTC. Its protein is CASSLGLAGEREQFF.

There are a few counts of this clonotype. Written as DNA, the CDR3 is TGTGCCAGGGCGGGGACTAGCGGGGGGGCCCCCTACAATGAGCAGTTCTTC. This encodes CARAGTSGGAPYNEQFF. V usage is TRBV27 and J usage is TRBJ2-1; 16 nucleotides align to TRBD2. The CDR3 covers 17 residues. Germline V lookup: CDR1 MNHEY, CDR2 SMNVEV (reference sequence). V lost 9 bases to trimming and J lost 2 bases; unmatched junction nucleotides: 7.

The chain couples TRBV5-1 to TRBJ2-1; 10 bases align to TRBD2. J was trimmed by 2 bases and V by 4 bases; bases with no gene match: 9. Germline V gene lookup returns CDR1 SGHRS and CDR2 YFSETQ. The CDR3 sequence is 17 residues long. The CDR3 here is CASSPLATSGAYNEQFF. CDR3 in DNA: TGCGCCAGCAGCCCACTCGCAACTAGCGGGGCCTACAATGAGCAGTTCTTC.

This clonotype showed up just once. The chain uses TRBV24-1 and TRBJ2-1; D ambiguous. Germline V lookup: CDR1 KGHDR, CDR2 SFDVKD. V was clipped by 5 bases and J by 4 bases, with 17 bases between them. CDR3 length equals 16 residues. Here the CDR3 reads CATSARKELSYNEQFF. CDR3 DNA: TGTGCCACCAGTGCCAGGAAGGAACTCTCATACAATGAGCAGTTCTTC.